This passage covers 22 T cell receptor beta chains from one sample sequenced in a study of T-cell memory formation after mild COVID-19. One entry per CDR3 protein, called by TCRdb with MiXCR from the 5' RACE reads. The data contain 450,000 to 650,000 distinct CDR3 sequences, about 20% of them singletons. The specimen sequenced was PBMCs or a T cell subset sorted from them (not recorded which). These receptors all come from an adult woman who had mild COVID-19 (a few samples of this study predate the infection). Cell type and time point are not known.

The genes are TRBV20-1 and TRBJ2-4; D is perhaps TRBD2 (6 bases). Trimming removed 0 bases at V and 5 bases at J, with 14 bases between. Germline assignment: CDR1 DFQATT and CDR2 SNEGSKA (reference sequence). The CDR3 loop spans 15 amino acids. The CDR3 DNA follows: TGCAGTGCTAGAGATGTGAGACTAGAAGAAAACATTCAGTACTTC. It encodes CSARDVRLEENIQYF.

This clonotype showed up just a few times. The J gene is TRBJ1-1, the V gene TRBV4-2, with TRBD1 matching over 8 bases. Germline V gene lookup returns CDR1 LGHNA and CDR2 YNFKEQ. CDR3 length: 15 amino acids. J gave up 4 bases and V 2 bases, and 6 bases lay outside the gene matches. CDR3 residues: CASSQTQGGFTEAFF. The CDR3 DNA reads TGTGCCAGCAGCCAAACACAGGGGGGTTTCACTGAAGCTTTCTTT.

There are a few counts of this clonotype. This chain connects TRBV5-1 to TRBJ2-7; D unclear. The CDR3 loop spans 15 amino acids. Germline values: CDR1 SGHRS, CDR2 YFSETQ. The V and J ends lost 0 bases and 3 bases respectively, with 13 bases between them. CDR3 DNA sequence: TGCGCCAGCAGCTTGGGAGAAGAGACACGCTACGAGCAGTACTTC. This sequence encodes CASSLGEETRYEQYF.

The chain couples TRBV11-2 to TRBJ2-7; 10 bases fit TRBD1. CDR1 is SGHAT, CDR2 FQNNGV, per germline. V lost 4 bases, J lost 3 bases, and 12 bases stayed unmatched. The CDR3 has 17 amino acids. In DNA, the CDR3 is TGTGCCAGCAGCTACAAGACCGGGACAGGGGACCTCTACGAGCAGTACTTC. Amino acids: CASSYKTGTGDLYEQYF.

This clonotype appeared a few times. The CDR3 region has the DNA TGTGCCAGCAGCCCTACCCGACAGGGAGGGGGCGTCCTGACTTTC. It specifies CASSPTRQGGGVLTF. The chain carries TRBV11-3 and TRBJ2-6; either TRBD1 or TRBD2 may supply D (7 bases each). In germline, CDR1 is SGHNT, CDR2 YENEEA. CDR3 size: 15 residues. Trimming took 5 bases from V and 12 from J, leaving 20 bases between them.

Points on this clonotype: A junction end diverges from the germline sequence, so it may reflect a read error. For the CDR3, the DNA is TGTGCCATCAGTGAGTCTTGGAATCTGCCCCAGCATTTT. Translation gives CAISESWNLPQHF. The rearrangement joins TRBV10-3 to TRBJ1-5, with no clear D. CDR1 and CDR2 from the germline V gene are ENHRY and SYGVKD. The CDR3 contains 13 residues.

The chain has TRBV18 and TRBJ2-7; TRBD1 matches 7 bases. The length of the CDR3 is 15 residues. The junction had 6 bases not matched to a gene; V was cut back by 1 base and J by 3 bases. CDR1 and CDR2 from the germline V gene are KGHSH and LQKENI. This CDR3 is CASSPRGTAGYEQYF. The CDR3, as DNA: TGTGCCAGCTCACCACGGGGGACAGCCGGCTACGAGCAGTACTTC.

The rearrangement joins TRBV7-8 to TRBJ1-1, with D unresolved. V dropped 3 bases and J dropped 3 bases, with 14 bases sitting between them. From germline, CDR1 is SGHVS and CDR2 FQNEAQ. The CDR3 sequence is 15 residues long. The CDR3 loop reads CASSLAPGIDTEAFF. As DNA, the CDR3 is TGTGCCAGCAGCTTGGCCCCGGGCATTGACACTGAAGCTTTCTTT.

The CDR3 spells CASSEGSGLPLHF. The CDR3 nucleotides are TGCGCCAGCAGCGAGGGTTCAGGCTTACCCCTCCACTTT. The J gene is TRBJ1-6, the V gene TRBV5-1, with D hard to call. V shed 4 bases and J shed 12 bases, with 14 bases lying between them. The CDR3 is 13 amino acids. Germline V CDR1 and CDR2: SGHRS, YFSETQ.

This chain connects TRBV6-5 to TRBJ2-7; 9 positions match TRBD2. In germline, CDR1 is MNHEY, CDR2 SVGAGI. Germline trimming cut 2 bases from V and 1 base from J; bases unmatched to any gene: 9. The CDR3 loop spans 17 amino acids. As DNA, the CDR3 is TGTGCCAGCAGTTACGGAAGCGGGGGGACCATTTCCTACGAGCAGTACTTC. This sequence encodes CASSYGSGGTISYEQYF.

The V gene is TRBV5-1, the J gene TRBJ2-5; 7 positions agree with TRBD2. After removal of 5 bases from V and 2 bases from J, the junction contained 3 bases not matched to a gene. Germline loops: CDR1 SGHRS, CDR2 YFSETQ. This CDR3 comprises 13 residues. The CDR3 sequence is CASSTSEQETQYF. Written as DNA, the CDR3 is TGCGCCAGCAGTACTAGCGAGCAAGAGACCCAGTACTTC.

This clonotype was seen repeatedly, ten times or more. The chain carries TRBV7-3 and TRBJ2-1; unclear D gene. The CDR3 is 14 residues long. The germline CDR1 and CDR2 sequences are SGHTA and FQGTGA. V was clipped by 2 bases and J by 3 bases, with 8 bases between them. The CDR3 sequence: CASSLGQDYNEQFF. The CDR3, as DNA: TGTGCCAGCAGCTTAGGCCAGGACTACAATGAGCAGTTCTTC.

This clonotype was seen a few times. This chain uses TRBV5-6 with TRBJ1-2; D is possibly TRBD1 (6 bases). CDR3 length: 14 amino acids. Trimming stripped 4 bases from V and 4 bases from J, with 14 bases between. Germline V gene data show CDR1 as SGHDT and CDR2 as YYEEEE. Written as DNA, the CDR3 is TGTGCCAGCAGCCTCCTCGACAGGTCCTATGGCTACACCTTC. As protein: CASSLLDRSYGYTF.

This clonotype was observed a handful of times. This chain uses TRBV12-3 or TRBV12-4 with TRBJ2-5; D assignment may be TRBD1 or TRBD2 (6 bases each). The V and J ends lost 7 bases and 1 base respectively, with 16 bases between them. The CDR3 length is 15 residues. This CDR3 reads CASTSPGALQETQYF. The DNA of the CDR3 is TGTGCCAGCACCTCCCCGGGGGCCCTCCAAGAGACCCAGTACTTC.

This clonotype came up a few times. This chain uses TRBV20-1 with TRBJ2-1, with 10 bases matching TRBD1. The CDR3 length is 15 residues. Germline loops: CDR1 DFQATT, CDR2 SNEGSKA (reference sequence). J gave up 7 bases and V 2 bases, and 8 bases lay outside the gene matches. CDR3 residues: CSARKAGTGVNEQFF. CDR3 bases: TGCAGTGCTAGAAAAGCCGGGACAGGGGTGAATGAGCAGTTCTTC.

This clonotype was picked up many times. V usage is TRBV29-1 and J usage is TRBJ2-7; TRBD2 aligns across 10 bases. Germline V gene data show CDR1 as SQVTM and CDR2 as ANQGSEA. This CDR3 has 15 residues. Germline trimming cut 2 bases from V and 2 bases from J; bases unmatched to any gene: 6. The CDR3 sequence: CSVELLAGAPYEQYF. DNA for the CDR3: TGCAGCGTTGAACTCCTAGCGGGAGCCCCCTACGAGCAGTACTTC.

This clonotype occurred once. The chain couples TRBV9 to TRBJ2-7; TRBD2 might be the D (5 bases). Germline values: CDR1 SGDLS, CDR2 YYNGEE. The V gene lost 5 bases and the J gene lost 3 bases, with 15 bases spanning the gap. CDR3 length: 14 amino acids. The CDR3 sequence is CASRTGDPFYEQYF. The CDR3 nucleotides read TGTGCCAGCAGGACCGGGGATCCCTTCTACGAGCAGTACTTC.

This rearrangement joins TRBV7-9 to TRBJ1-1; D is unresolved. Trimming pared 4 bases from V and 4 bases from J, leaving 19 bases between. CDR1 is SEHNR and CDR2 is FQNEAQ in the germline V gene (reference sequence). This CDR3 has 16 amino acids. CDR3 nucleotide sequence: TGTGCCAGCAGCTCATACGGGAGGGTAGGGCTCACTGAAGCTTTCTTT. It translates to CASSSYGRVGLTEAFF.

Only a few counts were recorded for this clonotype. The chain combines TRBV7-3 with TRBJ2-1; 13 bases fit TRBD2. The CDR3 is made up of 18 amino acids. V lost 5 bases, J lost 5 bases, and 12 bases stayed unmatched. The germline V gene has CDR1 SGHTA and CDR2 FQGTGA. The CDR3 DNA reads as TGTGCCAGCAGCCCGGGACTAGCGGGGTGGACCGGAGACAATGAGCAGTTCTTC. It encodes CASSPGLAGWTGDNEQFF.

This clonotype has ten or more counts. This chain uses TRBV2 with TRBJ1-6; D may be TRBD1 (5 bases). The V end was cut by 6 bases, the J end by 4 bases, with 10 bases between. This CDR3 is built from 14 residues. From germline, CDR1 is SNHLY and CDR2 FYNNEI. The CDR3: CASSGDFYNSPLHF. The CDR3 region has the DNA TGTGCCAGCAGCGGGGACTTTTATAATTCACCCCTCCACTTT.

This clonotype was recorded a few times. V and J are TRBV18 and TRBJ2-1; 8 positions match TRBD2. In germline, CDR1 is KGHSH, CDR2 LQKENI. The V segment lost 6 bases and the J segment 6 bases; nucleotides outside the gene matches: 7. This CDR3 is 14 amino acids long. CDR3 nucleotides: TGTGCCAGCTCGGGGATTAGCGGGATCAATGAGCAGTTCTTC. Translating it yields CASSGISGINEQFF.

This clonotype was seen a handful of times. This chain links TRBV24-1 with TRBJ2-4; D possibly matches TRBD1 or TRBD2 (5 bases each). Germline values: CDR1 KGHDR, CDR2 SFDVKD. The CDR3 loop spans 13 amino acids. V shed 4 bases and J shed 7 bases, with 10 bases lying between them. The CDR3 protein is CATSDRWGNIQYF. The CDR3 DNA reads as TGTGCCACCAGTGACCGTTGGGGGAACATTCAGTACTTC.